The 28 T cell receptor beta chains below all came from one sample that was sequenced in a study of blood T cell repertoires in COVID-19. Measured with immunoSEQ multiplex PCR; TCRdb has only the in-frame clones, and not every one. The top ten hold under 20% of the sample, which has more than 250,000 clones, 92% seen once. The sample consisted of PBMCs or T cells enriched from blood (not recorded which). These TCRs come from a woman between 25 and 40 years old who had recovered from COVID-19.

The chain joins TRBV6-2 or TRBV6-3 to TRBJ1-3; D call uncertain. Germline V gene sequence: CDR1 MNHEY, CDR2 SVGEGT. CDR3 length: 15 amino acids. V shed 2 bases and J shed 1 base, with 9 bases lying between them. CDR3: CASSYPRSSGNTIYF. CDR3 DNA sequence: TGTGCCAGCAGTTACCCCCGGTCATCTGGAAACACCATATATTTT.

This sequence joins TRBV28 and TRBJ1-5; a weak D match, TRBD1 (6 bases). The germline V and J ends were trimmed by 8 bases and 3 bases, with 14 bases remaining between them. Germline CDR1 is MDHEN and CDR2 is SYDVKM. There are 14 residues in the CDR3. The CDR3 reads CASGEDSNNQPQHF. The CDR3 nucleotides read TGTGCCAGCGGAGAGGACAGCAACAATCAGCCCCAGCATTTT. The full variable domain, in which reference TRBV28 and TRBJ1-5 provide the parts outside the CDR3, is DVKVTQSSRYLVKRTGEKVFLECVQDMDHENMFWYRQDPGLGLRLIYFSYDVKMKEKGDIPEGYSVSREKKERFSLILESASTNQTSMYLCASGEDSNNQPQHFGDGTRLSIL.

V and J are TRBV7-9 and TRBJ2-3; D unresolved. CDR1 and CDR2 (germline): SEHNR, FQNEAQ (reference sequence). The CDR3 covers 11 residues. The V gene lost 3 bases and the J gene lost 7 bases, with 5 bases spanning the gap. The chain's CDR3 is CASSLENTQYF. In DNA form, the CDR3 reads TGTGCCAGCAGCTTGGAGAATACGCAGTATTTT. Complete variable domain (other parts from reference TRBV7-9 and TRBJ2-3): DTGVSQNPRHKITKRGQNVTFRCDPISEHNRLYWYRQTLGQGPEFLTYFQNEAQLEKSRLLSDRFSAERPKGSFSTLEIQRTEQGDSAMYLCASSLENTQYFGPGTRLTVL.

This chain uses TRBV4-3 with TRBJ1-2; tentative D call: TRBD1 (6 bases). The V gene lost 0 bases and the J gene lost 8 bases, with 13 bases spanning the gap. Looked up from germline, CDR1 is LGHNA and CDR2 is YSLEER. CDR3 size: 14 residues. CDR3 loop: CASSQDQGLGGYTF. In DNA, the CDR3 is TGCGCCAGCAGCCAAGATCAGGGGCTGGGAGGCTACACCTTC.

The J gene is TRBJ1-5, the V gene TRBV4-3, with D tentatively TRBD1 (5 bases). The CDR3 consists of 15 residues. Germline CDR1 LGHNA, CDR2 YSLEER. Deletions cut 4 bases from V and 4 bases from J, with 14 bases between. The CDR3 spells CASSLNAGGNQPQHF. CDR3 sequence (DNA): TGCGCCAGCAGCCTCAATGCCGGGGGGAATCAGCCCCAGCATTTT.

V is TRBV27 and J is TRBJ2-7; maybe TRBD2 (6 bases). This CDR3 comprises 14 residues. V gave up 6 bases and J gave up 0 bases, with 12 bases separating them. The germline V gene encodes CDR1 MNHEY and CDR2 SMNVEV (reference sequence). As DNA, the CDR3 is TGTGCCAGCAGGCGGGACTCGACCTCCTACGAGCAGTACTTC. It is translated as CASRRDSTSYEQYF.

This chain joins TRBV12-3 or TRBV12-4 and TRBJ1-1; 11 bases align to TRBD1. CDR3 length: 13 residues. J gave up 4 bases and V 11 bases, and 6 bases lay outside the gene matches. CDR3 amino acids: CAGGQGAVTEAFF. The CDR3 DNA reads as TGTGCCGGAGGACAGGGGGCAGTCACTGAAGCTTTCTTT.

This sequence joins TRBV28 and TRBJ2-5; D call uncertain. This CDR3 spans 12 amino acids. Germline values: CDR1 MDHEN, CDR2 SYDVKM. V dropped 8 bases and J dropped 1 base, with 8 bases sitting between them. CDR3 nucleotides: TGTGCCAGCGCCCCGGTCCAAGAGACCCAGTACTTC. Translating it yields CASAPVQETQYF.

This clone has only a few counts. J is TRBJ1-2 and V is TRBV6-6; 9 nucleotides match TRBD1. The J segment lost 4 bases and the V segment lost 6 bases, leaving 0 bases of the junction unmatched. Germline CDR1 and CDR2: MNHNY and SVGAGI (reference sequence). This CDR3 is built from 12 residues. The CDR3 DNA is TGTGCCAGCAGGGACAGGGGCTATGGCTACACCTTC. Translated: CASRDRGYGYTF.

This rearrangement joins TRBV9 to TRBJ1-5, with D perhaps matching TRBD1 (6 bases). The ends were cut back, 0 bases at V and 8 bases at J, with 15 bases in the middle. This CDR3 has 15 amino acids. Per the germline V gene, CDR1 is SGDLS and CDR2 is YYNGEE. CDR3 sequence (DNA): TGTGCCAGCAGCGTAGGCCCCACAGGGTGGGAGCCCCAGCATTTT. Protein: CASSVGPTGWEPQHF.

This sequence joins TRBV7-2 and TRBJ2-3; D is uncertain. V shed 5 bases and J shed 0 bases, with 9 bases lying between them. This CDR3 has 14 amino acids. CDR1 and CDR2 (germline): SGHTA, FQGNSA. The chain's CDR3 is CASSPLESTDTQYF. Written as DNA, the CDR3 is TGTGCCAGCAGCCCCCTAGAAAGCACAGATACGCAGTATTTT.

Here the CDR3 DNA reads TGCGCCAGCAGCTTGGATTGGAGCTCTGGCTACACCTTC. Protein sequence: CASSLDWSSGYTF. The gene calls are TRBV5-1 and TRBJ1-2; D is unresolved. Germline V lookup: CDR1 SGHRS, CDR2 YFSETQ. Deletions cut 0 bases from V and 7 bases from J, with 10 bases between. The CDR3 length is 13 residues.

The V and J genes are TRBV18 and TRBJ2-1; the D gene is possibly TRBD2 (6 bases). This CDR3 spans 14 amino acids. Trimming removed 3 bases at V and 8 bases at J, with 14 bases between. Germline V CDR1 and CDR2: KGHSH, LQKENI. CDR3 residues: CASSPGTPVDEQFF. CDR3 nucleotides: TGTGCCAGCTCACCCGGGACTCCCGTCGATGAGCAGTTCTTC.

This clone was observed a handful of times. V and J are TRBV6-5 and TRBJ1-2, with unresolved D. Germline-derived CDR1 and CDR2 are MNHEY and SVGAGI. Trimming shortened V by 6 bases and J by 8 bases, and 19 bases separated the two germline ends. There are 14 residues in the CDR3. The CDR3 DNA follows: TGTGCCAGCAGGTTTACAGAGGGCCGGGGAGGCTACACCTTC. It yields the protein CASRFTEGRGGYTF.

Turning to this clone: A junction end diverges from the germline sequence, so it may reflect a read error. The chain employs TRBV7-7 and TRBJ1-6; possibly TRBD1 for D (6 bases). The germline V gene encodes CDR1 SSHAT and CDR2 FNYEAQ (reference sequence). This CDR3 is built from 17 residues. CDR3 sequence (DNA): TGTGCTAGCAGCTTAGGGGGGTTAGTCCGGGAGGATTCACCCCTCCACTTT. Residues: CASSLGGLVREDSPLHF.

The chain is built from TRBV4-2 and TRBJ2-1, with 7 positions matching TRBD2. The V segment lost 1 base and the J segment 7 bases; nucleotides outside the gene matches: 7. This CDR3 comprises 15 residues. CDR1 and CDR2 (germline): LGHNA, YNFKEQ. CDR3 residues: CASSQGRGEGNEQFF. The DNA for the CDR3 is TGTGCCAGCAGCCAAGGAAGAGGGGAGGGAAATGAGCAGTTCTTC.

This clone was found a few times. The CDR3 bases are TGCAGCGGCGAGACAGGGGGCTGGACTGAAGCTTTCTTT. This translates into CSGETGGWTEAFF. V gene TRBV29-1 combines with J gene TRBJ1-1; 10 bases fit TRBD1. This CDR3 region has 13 residues. Germline CDR1 reads SQVTM; CDR2 reads ANQGSEA. Trimming cost V 7 bases and J 5 bases; bases outside gene matches: 7.

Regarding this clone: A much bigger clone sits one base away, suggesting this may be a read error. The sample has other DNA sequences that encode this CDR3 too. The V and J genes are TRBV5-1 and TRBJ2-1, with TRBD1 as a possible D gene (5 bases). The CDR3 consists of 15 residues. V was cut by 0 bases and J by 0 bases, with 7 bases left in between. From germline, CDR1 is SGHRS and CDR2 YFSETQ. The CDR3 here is CASSLGQSSYNEQFF. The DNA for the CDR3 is TGCGCCAGCAGCTTGGGACAGAGCTCCTACAATGAGCAGTTCTTC.

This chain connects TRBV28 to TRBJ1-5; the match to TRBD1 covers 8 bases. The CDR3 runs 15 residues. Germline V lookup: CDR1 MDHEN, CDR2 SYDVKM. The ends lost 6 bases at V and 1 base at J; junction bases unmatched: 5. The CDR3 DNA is TGTGCCAGCAGCTCGACAGGGGTCAGCAATCAGCCCCAGCATTTT. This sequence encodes CASSSTGVSNQPQHF.

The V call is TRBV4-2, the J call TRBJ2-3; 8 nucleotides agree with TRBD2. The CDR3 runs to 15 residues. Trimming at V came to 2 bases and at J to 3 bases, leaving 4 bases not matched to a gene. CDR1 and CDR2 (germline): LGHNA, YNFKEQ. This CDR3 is CASSQSGSWTDTQYF. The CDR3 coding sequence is TGTGCCAGCAGCCAAAGCGGGAGCTGGACAGATACGCAGTATTTT.

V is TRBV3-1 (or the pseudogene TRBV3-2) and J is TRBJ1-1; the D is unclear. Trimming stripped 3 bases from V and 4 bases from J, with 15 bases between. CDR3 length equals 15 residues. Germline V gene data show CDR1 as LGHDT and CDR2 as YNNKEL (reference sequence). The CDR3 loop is CASSHPGIASTEAFF. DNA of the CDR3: TGTGCCAGCAGCCACCCTGGGATAGCGTCCACTGAAGCTTTCTTT.

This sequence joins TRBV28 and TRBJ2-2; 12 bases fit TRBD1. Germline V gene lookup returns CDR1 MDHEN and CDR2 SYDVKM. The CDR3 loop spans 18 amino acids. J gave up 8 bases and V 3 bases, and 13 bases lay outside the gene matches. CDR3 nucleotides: TGTGCCAGCAGTTTCTATGTCCGGGACAGGGGGCTTTTTGGGGAGCTGTTTTTT. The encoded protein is CASSFYVRDRGLFGELFF.

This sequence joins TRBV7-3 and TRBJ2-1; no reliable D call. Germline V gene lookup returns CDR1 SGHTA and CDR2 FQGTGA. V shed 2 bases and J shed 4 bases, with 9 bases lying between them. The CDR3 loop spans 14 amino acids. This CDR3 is CASSLHRFYNEQFF. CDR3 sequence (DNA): TGTGCCAGCAGCTTACACAGATTTTACAATGAGCAGTTCTTC.

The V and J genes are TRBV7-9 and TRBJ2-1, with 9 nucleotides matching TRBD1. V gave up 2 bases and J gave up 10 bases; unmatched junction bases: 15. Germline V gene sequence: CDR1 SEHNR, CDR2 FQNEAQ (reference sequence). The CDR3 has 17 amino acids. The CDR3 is CASSLPKGGTGIREQFF. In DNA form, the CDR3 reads TGTGCCAGCAGCTTACCGAAGGGTGGGACAGGGATCCGGGAGCAGTTCTTC.

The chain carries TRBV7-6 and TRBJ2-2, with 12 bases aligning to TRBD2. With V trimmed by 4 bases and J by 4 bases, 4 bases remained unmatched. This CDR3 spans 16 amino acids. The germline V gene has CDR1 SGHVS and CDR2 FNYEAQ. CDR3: CASSSLAGGGTGELFF. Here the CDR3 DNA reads TGTGCCAGCAGCTCCCTAGCGGGAGGGGGCACCGGGGAGCTGTTTTTT.

The CDR3 coding sequence is TGTGCCAGCAGCTTGTCTTTGATGTCGACGCGGTCACCCCTCCACTTT. Translated: CASSLSLMSTRSPLHF. The genes are TRBV5-8 and TRBJ1-6; no clear D. The CDR3 is 16 residues long. Germline V gene data show CDR1 as SGHTS and CDR2 as YDEGEE. V gave up 1 base and J gave up 10 bases, with 18 bases separating them.

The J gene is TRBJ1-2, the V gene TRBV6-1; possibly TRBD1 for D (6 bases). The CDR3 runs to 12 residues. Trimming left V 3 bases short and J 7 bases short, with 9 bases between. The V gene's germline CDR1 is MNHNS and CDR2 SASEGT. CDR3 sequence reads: CASSDLGAGYTF. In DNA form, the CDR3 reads TGTGCCAGCAGTGATTTGGGGGCTGGCTACACCTTC.

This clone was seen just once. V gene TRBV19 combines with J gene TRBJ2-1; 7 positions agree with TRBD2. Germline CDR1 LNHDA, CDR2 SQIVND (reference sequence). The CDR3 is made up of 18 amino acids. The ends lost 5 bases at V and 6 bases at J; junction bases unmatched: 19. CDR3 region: CASSLFQVLPGGSNEQFF. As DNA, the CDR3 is TGTGCCAGTAGTCTCTTTCAAGTACTACCGGGAGGCTCCAATGAGCAGTTCTTC.